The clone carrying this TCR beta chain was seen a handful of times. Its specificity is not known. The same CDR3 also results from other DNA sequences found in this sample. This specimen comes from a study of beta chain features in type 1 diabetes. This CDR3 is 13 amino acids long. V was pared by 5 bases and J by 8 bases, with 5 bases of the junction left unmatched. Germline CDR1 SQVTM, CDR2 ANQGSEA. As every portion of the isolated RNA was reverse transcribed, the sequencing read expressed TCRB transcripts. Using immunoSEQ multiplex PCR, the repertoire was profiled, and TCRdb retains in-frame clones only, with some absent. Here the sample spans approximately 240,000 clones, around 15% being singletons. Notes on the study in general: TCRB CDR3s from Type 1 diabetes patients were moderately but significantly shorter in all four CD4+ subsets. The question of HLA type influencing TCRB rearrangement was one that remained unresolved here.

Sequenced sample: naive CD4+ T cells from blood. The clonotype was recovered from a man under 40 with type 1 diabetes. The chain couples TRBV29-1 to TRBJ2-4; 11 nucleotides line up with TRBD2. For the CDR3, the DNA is TGCAGCGTTCCGGGACTAGCGGAAGACATTCAGTACTTC. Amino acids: CSVPGLAEDIQYF.